This TCR beta chain was obtained from a study of glioma-infiltrating T cells after dendritic cell vaccination. The CDR3 contains 14 residues. Looked up from germline, CDR1 is SGHKS and CDR2 is YYEKEE (reference sequence). The V end was cut by 0 bases, the J end by 1 base, with 7 bases between. Clones were read by immunoSEQ multiplex PCR, and TCRdb kept only the in-frame ones, dropping some. The table shows about 95,000 clones, with over 75% occurring only once. Study outcomes and limitations: Higher pretreatment TIL content predicted longer progression-free time and survival.

Comment on this clone: What it recognizes is unknown.

The J gene is TRBJ2-5, the V gene TRBV5-5; D unresolved. This specimen was blood, taken before dendritic cell vaccination. This receptor was identified in a human donor with glioblastoma. CDR3 nucleotide sequence: TGTGCCAGCAGCTTGGTTACAACCCAAGAGACCCAGTACTTC. Its translation: CASSLVTTQETQYF.